A selection of T cell receptor beta chains follows, all from one sample in a study of cytomegalovirus exposure and HLA in healthy donors. Here immunoSEQ multiplex PCR was the method, and the copy in TCRdb shows in-frame clones only, minus some. This table holds more than 300,000 clones, just over 85% found once. Sequencing was done on a sample of PBMCs. The receptors derive from a woman under 30 in good health and CMV-seronegative. CDR3s include the opening cysteine and the closing phenylalanine or tryptophan. The order of the fields is J gene, D gene, clone size, V gene, CDR3 DNA, CDR3 protein. D genes are given only for firm matches. Clone size, where shown, is once, few, many, or a class for clones that have expanded.

>TRBJ2-2|NA|NA|TRBV18
TGTGCCAGCAGCATGGACACGAACACCGGGGAGCTGTTTTTT
CASSMDTNTGELFF
>TRBJ1-4|NA|NA|TRBV5-8
TGTGCCAGCAGCACCCGAGGGAAACTGTTTTTT
CASSTRGKLFF
>TRBJ2-7|NA|NA|TRBV5-4
TGTGCCAGCAGCTCAGCCTACGAGCAGTACTTC
CASSSAYEQYF
>TRBJ2-5|TRBD2|NA|TRBV28
TGTGCCAGCAGTTCCCTGACTAGCGGGGCAATCCAAGAGACCCAGTACTTC
CASSSLTSGAIQETQYF
>TRBJ1-2|TRBD1|NA|TRBV27
TGTGCCAGCAGTTGGGACAGGGGAAATGGCTACACCTTC
CASSWDRGNGYTF
>TRBJ1-6|NA|few|TRBV5-1
TGCGCCAGTACAGACAGGAAGAATTCACCCCTCCACTTT
CASTDRKNSPLHF
>TRBJ2-7|NA|NA|TRBV28
TGTGCCAGCAGACAAACCCGGCTAGCAGTCGAGCAGTACTTC
CASRQTRLAVEQYF
>TRBJ2-7|NA|NA|TRBV30
TGTGCCTGGAGTGTCGGCAGGGCCTACGAGCAGTACTTC
CAWSVGRAYEQYF
>TRBJ1-4|NA|NA|TRBV4-1
TGCGCCAGCAGCCACCCCCCGGGAGGTATGGGGGAAAAACTGTTTTTT
CASSHPPGGMGEKLFF
>TRBJ2-7|NA|once|TRBV2
TGTGCCAACATCGTTCCTAAGGGGGCCTACGAGCAGTACTTC
CANIVPKGAYEQYF
>TRBJ2-7|TRBD2|NA|TRBV7-2
TGTGCCAGCAGCTCCTTTCTAAGCGGGATCATGTACGAGCAGTACTTC
CASSSFLSGIMYEQYF
>TRBJ1-1|NA|NA|TRBV7-9
TGTGCCAGCTGGGGGGGGGAAACGAACACTGAAGCTTTCTTT
CASWGGETNTEAFF
>TRBJ2-2|NA|NA|TRBV4-2
TGTGCCAGCAGCCCTCTCGCAGCGAACACCGGGGAGCTGTTTTTT
CASSPLAANTGELFF
>TRBJ2-2|NA|NA|TRBV28
TGTGCCAGCAGTTTATTGGAGACGGGGAACACCGGGGAGCTGTTTTTT
CASSLLETGNTGELFF
>TRBJ2-7|TRBD2|NA|TRBV2
TGTGCCAGCAGTGAAGGGGAGCGGGGGGAATACTACGAGCAGTACTTC
CASSEGERGEYYEQYF
>TRBJ2-1|TRBD1|NA|TRBV29-1
TGCAGCGCTTCGGACAGGGGCGACAATGAGCAGTTCTTC
CSASDRGDNEQFF
>TRBJ1-1|TRBD1|NA|TRBV2
TGTGCCAGCGTGGGGGGTGACAGGGGGTTTAACACTGAAGCTTTCTTT
CASVGGDRGFNTEAFF
>TRBJ1-2|NA|NA|TRBV5-4
TGTGCCAGCAGCCTCTACAGCAAGTATGGCTACACCTTC
CASSLYSKYGYTF
>TRBJ2-1|TRBD2|NA|TRBV4-1
TGCGCCAGCAGCCAAGCATCTGGCGGGAGCTTGTACAATGAGCAGTTCTTC
CASSQASGGSLYNEQFF
>TRBJ2-3|NA|NA|TRBV13
TGTGCCAGCAGCCCCGGCACAGATACGCAGTATTTT
CASSPGTDTQYF
>TRBJ2-2|TRBD1|NA|TRBV9
TGTGCCAGCAGCTCTACCCGGGACAGTACTAACACCGGGGAGCTGTTTTTT
CASSSTRDSTNTGELFF
>TRBJ1-1|NA|once|TRBV6-5
TGTGCCAGCAGTTATTCAGGGGCGAACACTGAAGCTTTCTTT
CASSYSGANTEAFF
>TRBJ2-4|NA|NA|TRBV28
TGTGCCAGCAGCACGGACAGCCCCAAAAACATTCAGTACTTC
CASSTDSPKNIQYF
>TRBJ2-7|NA|NA|TRBV5-4
TGTGCCAGCAGCTTTGGTAGCGGACCCTACGAGCAGTACTTC
CASSFGSGPYEQYF
>TRBJ2-1|TRBD2|NA|TRBV9
TGTGCCAGCAGCGTAACGGGAGGTGAGCAGTTCTTC
CASSVTGGEQFF
>TRBJ2-7|NA|NA|TRBV7-6
TGTGCCAGCTCCATTAACAGGGATTTCTCTTACGAGCAGTACTTC
CASSINRDFSYEQYF
>TRBJ1-1|TRBD1|NA|TRBV20-1
TGCAGTGCCCCTTGGACAGGCGAAGCTTTCTTT
CSAPWTGEAFF
>TRBJ1-2|TRBD1|few|TRBV28
TGTGCCAGCAGTCTCCGGAAGGGGGCCTATGGCTACACCTTC
CASSLRKGAYGYTF
>TRBJ2-2|NA|NA|TRBV15
TGTGCCACCAGCAGACTTGCGGGTGCCACCGGGGAGCTGTTTTTT
CATSRLAGATGELFF
>TRBJ1-5|TRBD1|NA|TRBV19
TGTGCCAGTAGTATATCCGGGACAGGGGCCCAGCCCCAGCATTTT
CASSISGTGAQPQHF
>TRBJ2-5|NA|NA|TRBV28
TGTGCCAGCAGCTCGGCAGGGGTGGAGACCCAGTACTTC
CASSSAGVETQYF
>TRBJ2-5|NA|NA|TRBV4-1
TGCGCCAGCAGCCAAGATGGAGTGACCCAGTACTTC
CASSQDGVTQYF
>TRBJ1-3|TRBD1|NA|TRBV11-2
TGTGCCAGCAGCCCCGGGACAGGGGGCATTCGTCTCTCTGGAAACACCATATATTTT
CASSPGTGGIRLSGNTIYF
>TRBJ1-4|TRBD1|NA|TRBV25-1
TGTGCCAGCAGTGGGGAACTGACAGGGACAACTAATGAAAAACTGTTTTTT
CASSGELTGTTNEKLFF
>TRBJ2-7|TRBD2|NA|TRBV14
TGTGCCAGCAGCCCAGAGGCGGGAGGGCTCTACGAGCAGTACTTC
CASSPEAGGLYEQYF
>TRBJ2-2|TRBD2|NA|TRBV7-8
TGTGCCAGCAGCTTAACGGGAGGCCGCGACACCGGGGAGCTGTTTTTT
CASSLTGGRDTGELFF
>TRBJ1-5|NA|NA|TRBV27
TGTGCCAGCAGTTTATTCAGGGACAATCAGCCCCAGCATTTT
CASSLFRDNQPQHF
>TRBJ2-2|NA|NA|TRBV5-3
TGTGCCAGAAGCCGATCCCGATTACAGGGATTGGGCACCGGGGAGCTGTTTTTT
CARSRSRLQGLGTGELFF
>TRBJ2-5|TRBD2|NA|TRBV7-9
TGTGCCAGCAGCCCTAGCGGGGGTGAGACCCAGTACTTC
CASSPSGGETQYF
>TRBJ1-4|NA|few|TRBV6-1
TGTGCCAGCAGGCTGAGGAATGAAAAACTGTTTTTT
CASRLRNEKLFF
>TRBJ2-2|NA|NA|TRBV5-4
TGTGCCAGCAGTTTGATGGACTCAACCGGGGAGCTGTTTTTT
CASSLMDSTGELFF
>TRBJ2-6|NA|NA|TRBV30
TGTGCCTGGAGGCGGGGAAGGGCGGGCCCTGGGGCCAACGTCCTGACTTTC
CAWRRGRAGPGANVLTF
>TRBJ1-4|NA|once|TRBV28
TGTGCCAGCAGTCCCAGGAAAATTCGGACAAATCAACCTCTTAATGAAAAACTGTTTTTT
CASSPRKIRTNQPLNEKLFF
>TRBJ2-1|TRBD2|NA|TRBV27
TGTGCCAGCAGCGCCCTGATTGGGACTAGCCACAATGAGCAGTTCTTC
CASSALIGTSHNEQFF
>TRBJ1-4|NA|once|TRBV7-3
TGTGCCAGCAGCCCCGGGAGGGGCACTAATGAAAAACTGTTTTTT
CASSPGRGTNEKLFF
>TRBJ2-3|NA|NA|TRBV28
TGTGCCAGCAGCCTCCGGGGTATATACTCTAGCACAGATACGCAGTATTTT
CASSLRGIYSSTDTQYF
>TRBJ2-3|NA|NA|TRBV28
TGTGCCAGCAGTTTACCGCCCTACAGGGACCGCACAGATACGCAGTATTTT
CASSLPPYRDRTDTQYF
>TRBJ2-7|NA|NA|TRBV27
TGTGCCACTAGCGTGTGGCCCTCGCAACCCTACGAGCAGTACTTC
CATSVWPSQPYEQYF
>TRBJ2-3|NA|NA|TRBV6-6
TGTGCCAGCAGTTACTTCAGGGGCACAGATACGCAGTATTTT
CASSYFRGTDTQYF
>TRBJ1-2|NA|once|TRBV5-6
TGTGCCAGCAGCGTGGACGGGAGGGACTATGGCTACACCTTC
CASSVDGRDYGYTF
>TRBJ2-7|TRBD1|NA|TRBV30
TGTGCCTGGGGATGGGACAGGGGCCGAATTTACGAGCAGTACTTC
CAWGWDRGRIYEQYF
>TRBJ2-7|NA|NA|TRBV7-6
TGTGCCAGCAGCTTAGCGCGCGGGATCGAGCAGTACTTC
CASSLARGIEQYF
>TRBJ1-5|NA|NA|TRBV2
TGTGCCAGCAGCATGGATAGGGGGACGTACCAGCCCCAGCATTTT
CASSMDRGTYQPQHF